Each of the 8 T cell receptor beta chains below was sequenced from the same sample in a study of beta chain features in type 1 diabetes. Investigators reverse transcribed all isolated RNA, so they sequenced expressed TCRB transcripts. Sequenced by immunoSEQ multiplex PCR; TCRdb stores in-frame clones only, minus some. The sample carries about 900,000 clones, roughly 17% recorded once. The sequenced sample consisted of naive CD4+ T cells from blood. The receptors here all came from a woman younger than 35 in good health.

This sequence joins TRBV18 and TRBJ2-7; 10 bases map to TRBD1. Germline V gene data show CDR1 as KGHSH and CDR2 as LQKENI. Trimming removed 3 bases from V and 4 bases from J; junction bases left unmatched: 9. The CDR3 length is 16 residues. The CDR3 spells CASSPRPGQGTYEQYF. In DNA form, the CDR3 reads TGTGCCAGCTCACCTAGACCGGGACAGGGGACGTACGAGCAGTACTTC.

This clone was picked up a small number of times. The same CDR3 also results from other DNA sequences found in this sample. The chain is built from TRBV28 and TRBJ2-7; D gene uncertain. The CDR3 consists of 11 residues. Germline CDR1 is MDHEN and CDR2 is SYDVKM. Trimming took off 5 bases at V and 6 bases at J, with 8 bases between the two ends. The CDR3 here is CASSPGREQYF. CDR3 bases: TGTGCCAGCAGTCCCGGACGCGAGCAGTACTTC. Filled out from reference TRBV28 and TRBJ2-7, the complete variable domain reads DVKVTQSSRYLVKRTGEKVFLECVQDMDHENMFWYRQDPGLGLRLIYFSYDVKMKEKGDIPEGYSVSREKKERFSLILESASTNQTSMYLCASSPGREQYFGPGTRLTVT.

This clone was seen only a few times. CDR3 in amino acids: CASNKGGRETQYF. As DNA, the CDR3 is TGTGCCAGTAACAAGGGGGGAAGGGAGACCCAGTACTTC. The chain recombines TRBV28 with TRBJ2-5; the D call may be TRBD1 or TRBD2 (6 bases each). V lost 9 bases, J lost 5 bases, and 16 bases lay in between. CDR1 and CDR2 (germline): MDHEN, SYDVKM. The CDR3 consists of 13 residues.

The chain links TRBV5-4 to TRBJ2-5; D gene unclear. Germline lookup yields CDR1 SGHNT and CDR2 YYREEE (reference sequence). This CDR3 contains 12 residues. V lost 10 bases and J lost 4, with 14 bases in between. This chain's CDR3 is CACRSQGETQYF. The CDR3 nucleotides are TGTGCCTGCCGATCCCAAGGAGAGACCCAGTACTTC.

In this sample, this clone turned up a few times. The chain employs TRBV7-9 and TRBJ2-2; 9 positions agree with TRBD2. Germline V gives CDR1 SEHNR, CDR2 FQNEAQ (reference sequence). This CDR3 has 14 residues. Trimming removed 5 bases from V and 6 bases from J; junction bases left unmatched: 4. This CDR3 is CASSPSGTSGELFF. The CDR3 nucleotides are TGTGCCAGCAGCCCTAGCGGGACGTCCGGGGAGCTGTTTTTT.

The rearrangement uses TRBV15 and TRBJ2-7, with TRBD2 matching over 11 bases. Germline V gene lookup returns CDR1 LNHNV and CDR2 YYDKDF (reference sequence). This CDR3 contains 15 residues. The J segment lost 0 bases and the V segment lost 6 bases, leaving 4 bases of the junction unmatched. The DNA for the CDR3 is TGTGCCACCAGACTAGGGACTAGCGGCTCCTACGAGCAGTACTTC. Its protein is CATRLGTSGSYEQYF.

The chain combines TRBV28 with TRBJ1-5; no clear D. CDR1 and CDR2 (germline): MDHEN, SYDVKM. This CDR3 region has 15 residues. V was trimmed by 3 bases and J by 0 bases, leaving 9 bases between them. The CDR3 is CASSFPQYSNQPQHF. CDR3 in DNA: TGTGCCAGCAGTTTCCCACAGTATAGCAATCAGCCCCAGCATTTT.

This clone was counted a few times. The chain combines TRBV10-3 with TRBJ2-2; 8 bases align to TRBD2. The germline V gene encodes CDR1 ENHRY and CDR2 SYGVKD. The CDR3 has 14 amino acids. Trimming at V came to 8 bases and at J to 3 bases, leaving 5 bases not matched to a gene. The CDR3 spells CAIAGREDTGELFF. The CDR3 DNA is TGTGCCATCGCCGGGCGGGAGGACACCGGGGAGCTGTTTTTT.